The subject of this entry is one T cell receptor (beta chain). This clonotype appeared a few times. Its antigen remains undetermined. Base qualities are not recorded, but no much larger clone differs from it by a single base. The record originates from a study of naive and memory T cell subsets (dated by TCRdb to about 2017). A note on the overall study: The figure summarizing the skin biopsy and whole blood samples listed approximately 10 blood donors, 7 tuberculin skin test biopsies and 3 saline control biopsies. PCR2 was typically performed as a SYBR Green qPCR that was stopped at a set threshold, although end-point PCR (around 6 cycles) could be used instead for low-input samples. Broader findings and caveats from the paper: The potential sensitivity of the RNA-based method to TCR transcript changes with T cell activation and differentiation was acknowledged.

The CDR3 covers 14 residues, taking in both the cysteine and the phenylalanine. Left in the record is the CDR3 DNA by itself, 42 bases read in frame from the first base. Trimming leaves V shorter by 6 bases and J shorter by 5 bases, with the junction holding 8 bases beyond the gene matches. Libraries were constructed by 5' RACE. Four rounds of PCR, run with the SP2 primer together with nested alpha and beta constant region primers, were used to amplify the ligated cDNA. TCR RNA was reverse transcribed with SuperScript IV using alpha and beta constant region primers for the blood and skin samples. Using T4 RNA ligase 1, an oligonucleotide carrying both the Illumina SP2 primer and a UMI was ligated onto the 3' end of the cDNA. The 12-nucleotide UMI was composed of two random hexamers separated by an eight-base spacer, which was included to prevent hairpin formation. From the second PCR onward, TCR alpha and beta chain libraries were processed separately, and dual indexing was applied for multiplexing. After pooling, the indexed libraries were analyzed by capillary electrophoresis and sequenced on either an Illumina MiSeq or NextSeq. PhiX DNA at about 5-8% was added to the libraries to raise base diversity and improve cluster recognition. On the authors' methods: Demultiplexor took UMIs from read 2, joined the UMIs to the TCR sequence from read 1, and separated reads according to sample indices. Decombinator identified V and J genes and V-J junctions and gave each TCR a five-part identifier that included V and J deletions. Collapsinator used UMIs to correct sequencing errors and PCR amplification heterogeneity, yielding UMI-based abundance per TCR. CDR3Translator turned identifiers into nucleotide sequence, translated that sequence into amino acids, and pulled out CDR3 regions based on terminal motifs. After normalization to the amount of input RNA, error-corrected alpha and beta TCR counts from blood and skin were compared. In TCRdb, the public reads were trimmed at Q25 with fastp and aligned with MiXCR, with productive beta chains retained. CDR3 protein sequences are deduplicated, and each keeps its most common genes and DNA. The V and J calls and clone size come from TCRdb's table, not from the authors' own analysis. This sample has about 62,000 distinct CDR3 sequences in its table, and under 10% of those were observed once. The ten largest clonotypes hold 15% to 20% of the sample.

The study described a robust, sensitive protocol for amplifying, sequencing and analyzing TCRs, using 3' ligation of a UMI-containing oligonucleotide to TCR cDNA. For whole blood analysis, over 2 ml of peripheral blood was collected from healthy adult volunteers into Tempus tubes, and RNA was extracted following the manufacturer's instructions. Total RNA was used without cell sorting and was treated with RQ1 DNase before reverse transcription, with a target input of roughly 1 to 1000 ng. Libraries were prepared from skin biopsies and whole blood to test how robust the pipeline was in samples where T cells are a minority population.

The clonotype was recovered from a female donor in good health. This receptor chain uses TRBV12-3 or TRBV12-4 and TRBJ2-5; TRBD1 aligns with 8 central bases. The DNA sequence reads TGTGCCAGCAGGTCGGACAGGGTTCGGGAGACCCAGTACTTC. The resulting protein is CASRSDRVRETQYF.